The 25 T cell receptor beta chains listed next were all sequenced from one sample in a study of blood T cell repertoires in COVID-19. This table comes from immunoSEQ multiplex PCR, and its TCRdb copy is limited to in-frame clones, with some not included. The sample contains approximately 130,000 clones, 75% to 80% of which appear only once. The specimen was peripheral blood. The receptors shown here come from a human donor in a cohort sampled during active COVID-19.

The chain is built from TRBV3-1 (or the pseudogene TRBV3-2) and TRBJ2-7; D is unresolved. V was shortened by 1 base and J by 4 bases, with 11 bases between the two germline ends. CDR1 is LGHDT and CDR2 is YNNKEL in the germline V gene (reference sequence). There are 14 residues in the CDR3. In DNA, the CDR3 is TGTGCCAGCAGCCAAGTTTCTGCGGCATACGAGCAGTACTTC. Translated: CASSQVSAAYEQYF.

V usage is TRBV19 and J usage is TRBJ1-1, with a tentative D call TRBD1 (6 bases). Germline V gene lookup returns CDR1 LNHDA and CDR2 SQIVND (reference sequence). The V gene lost 6 bases and the J gene lost 0 bases, with 8 bases spanning the gap. CDR3 length: 13 residues. The CDR3 bases are TGTGCCAGTAGGCGACAGGTGAACACTGAAGCTTTCTTT. This gives the protein CASRRQVNTEAFF.

This chain connects TRBV3-1 (or the pseudogene TRBV3-2) to TRBJ2-7; 9 bases line up with TRBD2. Per germline, CDR1 LGHDT and CDR2 YNNKEL (reference sequence). The CDR3 extends over 15 amino acids. Losses at the gene ends were 6 bases for V and 6 bases for J; bases not matched to a gene: 12. The CDR3 nucleotides read TGTGCCAGCAGACCGGGTGGCGGGAGGGCCGGCGAGCAGTACTTC. Protein sequence: CASRPGGGRAGEQYF.

The genes are TRBV5-3 and TRBJ1-2; D remains ambiguous. TRBV5-3 is filed as an ORF, its function uncertain. This CDR3 spans 11 amino acids. Trimming left V 3 bases short and J 7 bases short, with 7 bases between. The CDR3 region has the DNA TGTGCCAGAAGCTATAGGAGTGGCTACACCTTC. Translation gives CARSYRSGYTF.

The chain couples TRBV13 to TRBJ2-7, with D uncertain. CDR1 PRHDT and CDR2 FYEKMQ come from the germline V gene (reference sequence). V lost 0 bases to trimming and J lost 0 bases, with 6 bases between them. The CDR3 spans 14 residues. This CDR3 is CASSLGVSSYEQYF. The CDR3 DNA sequence: TGTGCCAGCAGCTTAGGCGTTAGCTCCTACGAGCAGTACTTC.

The CDR3 coding sequence is TGTGCCAGCAGTCCGGTGTCCGGGGGTGGCTACACCTTC. Its protein is CASSPVSGGGYTF. This chain links TRBV12-3 or TRBV12-4 with TRBJ1-2; D may be TRBD1 (5 bases). The CDR3 runs 13 residues. Trimming shortened V by 5 bases and J by 7 bases, and 14 bases separated the two germline ends.

The rearrangement links TRBV29-1 to TRBJ2-7; TRBD1 aligns across 7 bases. Germline loops: CDR1 SQVTM, CDR2 ANQGSEA. Trimming took 7 bases from V and 3 from J; bases not matched to a gene: 9. This CDR3 has 13 amino acids. CDR3 sequence reads: CSGVVGTDYEQYF. The CDR3 region has the DNA TGCAGCGGTGTAGTAGGGACAGACTACGAGCAGTACTTC.

The rearrangement links TRBV24-1 to TRBJ2-5; 11 bases agree with TRBD1. This CDR3 has 16 residues. Germline values: CDR1 KGHDR, CDR2 SFDVKD. V was pared by 4 bases and J by 4 bases, with 7 bases of the junction left unmatched. CDR3 loop: CATSESGTGGRETQYF. CDR3 coding DNA: TGTGCCACCAGTGAGTCCGGGACAGGGGGGAGAGAGACCCAGTACTTC.

V usage is TRBV3-1 (or the pseudogene TRBV3-2) and J usage is TRBJ2-7, with D possibly matching TRBD2 (5 bases). The V end was cut by 2 bases, the J end by 5 bases, with 7 bases between. The length of the CDR3 is 12 residues. In germline, CDR1 is LGHDT, CDR2 YNNKEL (reference sequence). The CDR3 coding sequence is TGTGCCAGCAGCCAAACCGGGGACGAGCAGTACTTC. Its protein is CASSQTGDEQYF.

The count of this clone is one. The CDR3 loop reads CASRDSGLGYTF. The CDR3 nucleotides read TGTGCCAGCCGGGATTCGGGGTTAGGCTACACCTTC. V gene TRBV6-5 combines with J gene TRBJ1-2; D remains unclear. The CDR3 extends over 12 amino acids. Germline CDR1 reads MNHEY; CDR2 reads SVGAGI. V gave up 8 bases and J gave up 8 bases, with 15 bases separating them.

This clone was counted once. This chain links TRBV20-1 with TRBJ2-7; perhaps TRBD1 as D (6 bases). The length of the CDR3 is 14 residues. Per the germline V gene, CDR1 is DFQATT and CDR2 is SNEGSKA (reference sequence). The V end was cut by 3 bases, the J end by 1 base, with 13 bases between. The CDR3 DNA follows: TGCAGTGCTAGTCTCCAGGGACATTCCTACGAGCAGTACTTC. Its protein product is CSASLQGHSYEQYF.

V gene TRBV29-1 combines with J gene TRBJ2-6; 9 bases match TRBD1. The V and J ends lost 5 bases and 4 bases, in that order; junction bases with no gene match: 3. Germline CDR1 and CDR2: SQVTM and ANQGSEA. The CDR3 consists of 14 residues. For the CDR3, the DNA is TGCAGCGTTTGGGACAGGGCCGGGGCCAACGTCCTGACTTTC. Its translation is CSVWDRAGANVLTF. Looking up the rest from reference TRBV29-1 and TRBJ2-6 gives the full variable domain: SAVISQKPSRDICQRGTSLTIQCQVDSQVTMMFWYRQQPGQSLTLIATANQGSEATYESGFVIDKFPISRPNLTFSTLTVSNMSPEDSSIYLCSVWDRAGANVLTFGAGSRLTVL.

The chain combines TRBV19 with TRBJ2-7; the match to TRBD1 covers 8 bases. V shed 5 bases and J 2 bases; nucleotides not matched to a gene: 2. This CDR3 contains 13 residues. Germline V CDR1 and CDR2: LNHDA, SQIVND (reference sequence). The CDR3 nucleotides read TGTGCCAGTAGTGGACAGGGCCCCTACGAGCAGTACTTC. Translating gives CASSGQGPYEQYF. The variable domain in full, with the rest retrieved from reference TRBV19 and TRBJ2-7, is DGGITQSPKYLFRKEGQNVTLSCEQNLNHDAMYWYRQDPGQGLRLIYYSQIVNDFQKGDIAEGYSVSREKKESFPLTVTSAQKNPTAFYLCASSGQGPYEQYFGPGTRLTVT.

The gene calls are TRBV7-9 and TRBJ1-4; TRBD1 aligns across 7 bases. The V and J ends lost 3 bases and 0 bases, in that order; junction bases with no gene match: 1. From germline, CDR1 is SEHNR and CDR2 FQNEAQ (reference sequence). The CDR3 runs to 15 residues. DNA of the CDR3: TGTGCCAGCAGCTTCCAGGGGGCAACTAATGAAAAACTGTTTTTT. Amino acids: CASSFQGATNEKLFF.

This chain links TRBV28 with TRBJ2-7; 8 nucleotides align to TRBD1. V lost 7 bases, J lost 0 bases, and 8 bases stayed unmatched. Germline-derived CDR1 and CDR2 are MDHEN and SYDVKM. The CDR3 loop spans 15 amino acids. In nucleotides, the CDR3 is TGTGCCAGCAAACCCGACAGGGGCGCCTCCTACGAGCAGTACTTC. It codes for CASKPDRGASYEQYF.

The gene calls are TRBV6-1 and TRBJ1-5; D may be TRBD1 (5 bases). The CDR3 loop spans 15 amino acids. The V end was cut by 1 base, the J end by 4 bases, with 11 bases between. Germline assignment: CDR1 MNHNS and CDR2 SASEGT. This chain's CDR3 is CASSEGQIRNQPQHF. Here the CDR3 DNA reads TGTGCCAGCAGTGAAGGACAGATCCGTAATCAGCCCCAGCATTTT.

The genes are TRBV11-3 and TRBJ2-7; D perhaps matches TRBD1 (6 bases). Deletions cut 5 bases from V and 1 base from J, with 15 bases between. This CDR3 is 15 amino acids long. Germline V lookup: CDR1 SGHNT, CDR2 YENEEA. The CDR3 nucleotides read TGTGCCAGCAGCCAGAGACAGGTCGGGTCCTACGAGCAGTACTTC. It codes for CASSQRQVGSYEQYF.

This clone came up once. The chain carries TRBV11-3 and TRBJ2-7; 9 bases match TRBD2. Germline CDR1 and CDR2: SGHNT and YENEEA. V dropped 1 base and J dropped 2; count of bases not matched to a gene: 12. This CDR3 has 18 residues. Here the CDR3 DNA reads TGTGCCAGCAGCTTAGTAGCGGGAGCCTCCACTATTACCTACGAGCAGTACTTC. Translation gives CASSLVAGASTITYEQYF.

This clone showed up just once. This chain uses TRBV3-1 (or the pseudogene TRBV3-2) with TRBJ1-2, with D unclear. The length of the CDR3 is 13 residues. Trimming cost V 4 bases and J 2 bases, with 8 bases left between them. Germline CDR1 reads LGHDT; CDR2 reads YNNKEL (reference sequence). The DNA of the CDR3 is TGTGCCAGCAGCCGACTAGGGAACTATGGCTACACCTTC. Translated: CASSRLGNYGYTF.

CDR3 nucleotides: TGTGCCAGCAGCTTGGGACTAGCGGGGCCGATGCTCCTGGGCTCCTACGAGCAGTACTTC. Residues: CASSLGLAGPMLLGSYEQYF. V usage is TRBV5-4 and J usage is TRBJ2-7; TRBD2 matches 11 bases. V was clipped by 0 bases and J by 0 bases; unmatched bases: 14. CDR1 is SGHNT and CDR2 is YYREEE in the germline V gene (reference sequence). The CDR3 covers 20 residues.

This clone was picked up many times. The V and J genes are TRBV4-1 and TRBJ2-1; D unresolved. Trimming stripped 1 base from V and 3 bases from J, with 7 bases between. The CDR3 is 14 residues long. From germline, CDR1 is MGHRA and CDR2 YSYEKL. This CDR3 is CASSQGLDYNEQFF. CDR3 DNA: TGCGCCAGCAGCCAAGGACTCGACTACAATGAGCAGTTCTTC.

The chain is built from TRBV18 and TRBJ1-6; 7 bases agree with TRBD1. CDR1 is KGHSH, CDR2 LQKENI, per germline. Unmatched junction bases numbered 21, after V lost 3 bases and J lost 7 bases. This CDR3 is 20 amino acids long. Here the CDR3 DNA reads TGTGCCAGCTCACCCCTATCACAGAGCAAATCCGGGACAGCGAATTCACCCCTCCACTTT. It specifies CASSPLSQSKSGTANSPLHF.

The rearrangement uses TRBV11-3 and TRBJ1-2, with D possibly TRBD1 on 6 matching bases. The CDR3 extends over 12 amino acids. Germline V CDR1 and CDR2: SGHNT, YENEEA. V lost 3 bases, J lost 8 bases, and 10 bases lay in between. The CDR3 here is CASSFKDRGYTF. The CDR3 region has the DNA TGTGCCAGCAGCTTTAAGGACAGAGGCTACACCTTC.

This clone was counted a single time. The CDR3 loop reads CASSQVGGLYGYTF. DNA for the CDR3: TGTGCCAGCAGCCAAGTGGGGGGACTCTATGGCTACACCTTC. The chain joins TRBV14 to TRBJ1-2, with a tentative D call TRBD1 (5 bases). The CDR3 is 14 residues long. The V gene's germline CDR1 is SGHDN and CDR2 FVKESK. Trimming cost V 1 base and J 4 bases, with 10 bases left between them.

The V gene is TRBV10-2, the J gene TRBJ1-1; unclear D gene. The CDR3 runs 11 residues. The ends were cut back, 8 bases at V and 4 bases at J, with 8 bases in the middle. Germline values: CDR1 WSHSY, CDR2 SAAADI. CDR3 coding DNA: TGCGCCAGCTCCCCGGGCACTGAAGCTTTCTTT. Its translation: CASSPGTEAFF.